This T cell receptor (beta chain) was retrieved from a study of T cell changes during pregnancy in multiple sclerosis. This CDR3 is 12 amino acids long. CDR1 and CDR2 from the germline V gene are SEHNR and FQNEAQ (reference sequence). Trimming left V 4 bases short and J 6 bases short, with 10 bases between. TCRdb keeps only in-frame clones here, not all; method: immunoSEQ multiplex PCR. The sample consists of about 20,000 clones, 87% of them appearing once. V and J are TRBV7-9 and TRBJ2-7; D might be TRBD2 (5 bases). The sequence was obtained from a female donor in good health, enrolled as a control in a pregnancy study. The sample consisted of CD8+ T cells from peripheral blood mononuclear cells, taken in the third trimester of pregnancy. The DNA for the CDR3 is TGTGCCAGCAGCTCCCCGGGAAGCGAGCAGTACTTC. The encoded protein is CASSSPGSEQYF.